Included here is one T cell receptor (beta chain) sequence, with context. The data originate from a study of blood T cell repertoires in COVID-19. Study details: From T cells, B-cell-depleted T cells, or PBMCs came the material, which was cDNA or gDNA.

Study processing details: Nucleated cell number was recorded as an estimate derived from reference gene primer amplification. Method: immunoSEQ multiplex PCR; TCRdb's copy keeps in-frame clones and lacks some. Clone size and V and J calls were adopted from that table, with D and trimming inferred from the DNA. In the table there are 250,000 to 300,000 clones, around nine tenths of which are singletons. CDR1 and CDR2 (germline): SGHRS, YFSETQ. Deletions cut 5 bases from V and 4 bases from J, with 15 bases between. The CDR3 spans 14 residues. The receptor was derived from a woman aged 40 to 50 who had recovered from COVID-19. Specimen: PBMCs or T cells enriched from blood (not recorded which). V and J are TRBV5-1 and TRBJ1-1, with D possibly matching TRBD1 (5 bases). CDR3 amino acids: CASRSGGEVTEAFF. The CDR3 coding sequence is TGCGCCAGCAGATCGGGAGGGGAGGTCACTGAAGCTTTCTTT.